This TCR beta chain was sequenced during a study of cytomegalovirus exposure and HLA in healthy donors. Study-wide results and caveats: Some V segments (TRBV6-2 and TRBV6-3 among them) were excluded as indistinguishable. The study recorded fewer than 200 TCR beta chains that were cytomegalovirus-associated.

Researchers ran the PCR with 60 Vbeta and 13 Jbeta primers. The authors' processing: About 10 million shared chains were among the approximately 82 million unique TCR beta chains that a later analysis counted. Sequenced by immunoSEQ multiplex PCR; TCRdb stores in-frame clones only, minus some. V, J and clone size derive from that table, while D and trimming were established from the DNA sequence. Here the sample table reports some 130,000 clones. With respect to this clone: Its antigen remains unidentified.

The CDR3 length is 15 residues. The ends were cut back, 4 bases at V and 5 bases at J, with 16 bases in the middle. Germline V gives CDR1 SGHRS, CDR2 YFSETQ. The receptor comes from a woman aged 40 to 50 in good health and CMV-seropositive. Input material: PBMCs. The rearrangement links TRBV5-1 to TRBJ2-1, with D possibly matching TRBD1 (6 bases). CDR3 sequence: CASSVGAGVNNEQFF. The CDR3 bases are TGCGCCAGCAGCGTGGGGGCAGGGGTAAACAATGAGCAGTTCTTC. The full variable domain, rest sourced from reference TRBV5-1 and TRBJ2-1, is KAGVTQTPRYLIKTRGQQVTLSCSPISGHRSVSWYQQTPGQGLQFLFEYFSETQRNKGNFPGRFSGRQFSNSRSEMNVSTLELGDSALYLCASSVGAGVNNEQFFGPGTRLTVL.